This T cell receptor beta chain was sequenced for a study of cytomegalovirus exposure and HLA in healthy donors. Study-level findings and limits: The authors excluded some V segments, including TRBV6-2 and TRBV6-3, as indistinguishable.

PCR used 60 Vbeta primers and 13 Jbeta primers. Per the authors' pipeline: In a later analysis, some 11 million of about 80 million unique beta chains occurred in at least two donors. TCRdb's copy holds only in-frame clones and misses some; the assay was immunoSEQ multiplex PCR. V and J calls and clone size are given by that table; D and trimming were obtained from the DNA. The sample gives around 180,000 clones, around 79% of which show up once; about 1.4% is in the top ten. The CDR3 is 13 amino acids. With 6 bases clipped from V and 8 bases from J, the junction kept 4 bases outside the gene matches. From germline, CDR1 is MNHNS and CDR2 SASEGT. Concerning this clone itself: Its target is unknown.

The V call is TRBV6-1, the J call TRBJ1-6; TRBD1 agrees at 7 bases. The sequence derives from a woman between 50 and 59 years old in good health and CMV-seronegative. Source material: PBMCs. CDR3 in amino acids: CASSRDSDSPLHF. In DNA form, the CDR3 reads TGTGCCAGCAGCCGGGACAGTGATTCACCCCTCCACTTT.